The present entry profiles one T cell receptor beta chain with its context. Assay: immunoSEQ multiplex PCR; the TCRdb copy retains only in-frame clones and omits some. The sample contains 150,000 or so clones, 88% of which appear only once. These data originate in a study of radiation and T cells in renal cell carcinoma. The CDR3 is made up of 16 amino acids. V was pared by 2 bases and J by 3 bases, with 4 bases of the junction left unmatched. Germline V gene sequence: CDR1 LNHDA, CDR2 SQIVND (reference sequence). As to time point: baseline pretreatment blood. The treatment: 15 Gy SBRT to primary tumor, nephrectomy 4 weeks later. Radiation-treated patients gave blood at baseline, week 2 and week 4.

J is TRBJ2-5 and V is TRBV19, with 12 positions matching TRBD1. Sequenced material: blood, taken from a patient whose treatment included radiotherapy and nephrectomy. The sequence was obtained from a woman in her 70s with renal cell carcinoma. The CDR3 region has the DNA TGTGCCAGTAGTATAACGGGACAGGGGGCCGAAGAGACCCAGTACTTC. Protein sequence: CASSITGQGAEETQYF.